The source of this T cell receptor (beta chain) is a study of metastatic and nonmetastatic thyroid tumors. Overall study: Repertoire comparison spanned blood and tumor or nodule tissue of malignant and benign thyroid patients.

In the source study's methods: What underpinned the distant-metastasis classifier for papillary thyroid cancer was the set of CDR3 differences across clinicopathological groups. TCRdb reprocessed the PCR reads using MiXCR. These V and J calls originate from TCRdb's pipeline instead of the authors' own analysis. This sample has several thousand clones, with about 31% found just once. Germline V lookup: CDR1 LNHDA, CDR2 SQIVND (reference sequence). The CDR3 has 14 amino acids. Trimming stripped 6 bases from V and 5 bases from J, with 15 bases between. Whole-study findings and limits: A significant increase in TCR beta diversity was reportedly seen in malignant thyroid tumors relative to benign nodules, in blood and tumor.

Sample share makes this clone medium-sized. Antigen: not known. None of the patients had undergone any treatment ahead of thyroid surgery. The sequence was collected from a female donor with papillary thyroid cancer or a benign thyroid nodule (not recorded which). Some clones in this sample may be carry-over from other donors' samples. Sequencing was done on a sample of adjacent normal tissue. This chain joins TRBV19 and TRBJ2-3; D is ambiguous. The CDR3 here is CASSGRIGKDTQYF. CDR3 sequence (DNA): TGTGCCAGTAGCGGCCGGATTGGCAAAGATACGCAGTATTTT.